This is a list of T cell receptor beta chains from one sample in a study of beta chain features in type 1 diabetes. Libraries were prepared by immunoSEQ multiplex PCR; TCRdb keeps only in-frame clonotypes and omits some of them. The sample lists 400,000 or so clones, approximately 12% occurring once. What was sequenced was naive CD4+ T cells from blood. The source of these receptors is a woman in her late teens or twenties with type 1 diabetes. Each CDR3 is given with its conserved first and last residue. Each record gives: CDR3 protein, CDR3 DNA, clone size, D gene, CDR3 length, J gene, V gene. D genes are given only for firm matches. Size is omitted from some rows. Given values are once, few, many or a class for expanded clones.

CDR3aa: CASNRLAGGYNEQFF
CDR3nt: TGTGCCAGCAACCGACTAGCGGGAGGCTACAATGAGCAGTTCTTC
abundance: -
d_gene: TRBD2
len: 15
j_gene: TRBJ2-1
v_gene: TRBV2

CDR3aa: CASSYSDRGNYGYTF
CDR3nt: TGTGCCAGCAGTTACTCGGACAGGGGGAACTATGGCTACACCTTC
abundance: -
d_gene: TRBD1
len: 15
j_gene: TRBJ1-2
v_gene: TRBV6-6

CDR3aa: CASSPNDRTSYEQYF
CDR3nt: TGTGCCAGCAGCCCTAACGACAGGACCTCCTACGAGCAGTACTTC
abundance: few
d_gene: -
len: 15
j_gene: TRBJ2-7
v_gene: TRBV7-9

CDR3aa: CASSVRSSGTDTQYF
CDR3nt: TGTGCCAGCAGCGTACGATCTTCGGGCACAGATACGCAGTATTTT
abundance: -
d_gene: -
len: 15
j_gene: TRBJ2-3
v_gene: TRBV9

CDR3aa: CASSVRGAGTDTQYF
CDR3nt: TGTGCCAGCAGTGTTCGCGGGGCAGGCACAGATACGCAGTATTTT
abundance: few
d_gene: -
len: 15
j_gene: TRBJ2-3
v_gene: TRBV2

CDR3aa: CASGDPMRTGELFF
CDR3nt: TGTGCCTCGGGGGACCCGATGAGGACCGGGGAGCTGTTTTTT
abundance: -
d_gene: -
len: 14
j_gene: TRBJ2-2
v_gene: TRBV21-1

CDR3aa: CASSPNPGQGSQPQHF
CDR3nt: TGTGCCAGCAGTCCGAATCCGGGACAGGGTTCCCAGCCCCAGCATTTT
abundance: -
d_gene: TRBD1
len: 16
j_gene: TRBJ1-5
v_gene: TRBV5-4

CDR3aa: CASSPWQGSYEQYF
CDR3nt: TGTGCCAGCAGCCCGTGGCAGGGGTCCTACGAGCAGTACTTC
abundance: few
d_gene: -
len: 14
j_gene: TRBJ2-7
v_gene: TRBV5-4

CDR3aa: CASSRRTGPVGAQHF
CDR3nt: TGTGCCAGCAGCCGCAGGACAGGGCCCGTTGGGGCCCAGCATTTT
abundance: -
d_gene: TRBD1
len: 15
j_gene: TRBJ1-5
v_gene: TRBV28

CDR3aa: CASSQDLGGGEQFF
CDR3nt: TGCGCCAGCAGCCAAGATCTTGGGGGGGGTGAGCAGTTCTTC
abundance: -
d_gene: TRBD2
len: 14
j_gene: TRBJ2-1
v_gene: TRBV4-3

CDR3aa: CASSYITGLEQYF
CDR3nt: TGCGCCAGCAGCTATATAACAGGGCTCGAGCAGTACTTC
abundance: few
d_gene: -
len: 13
j_gene: TRBJ2-7
v_gene: TRBV4-1

CDR3aa: CASSQPGQGYEQYF
CDR3nt: TGTGCCAGCAGTCAGCCGGGACAGGGGTACGAGCAGTACTTC
abundance: -
d_gene: TRBD1
len: 14
j_gene: TRBJ2-7
v_gene: TRBV28

CDR3aa: CASSAQGYQPQHF
CDR3nt: TGTGCCAGTAGCGCACAGGGGTATCAGCCCCAGCATTTT
abundance: few
d_gene: TRBD1
len: 13
j_gene: TRBJ1-5
v_gene: TRBV19

CDR3aa: CASSDRINQPQHF
CDR3nt: TGTGCCAGCTCGGACAGGATCAATCAGCCCCAGCATTTT
abundance: few
d_gene: TRBD1
len: 13
j_gene: TRBJ1-5
v_gene: TRBV19

CDR3aa: CASSQGSSSPLHF
CDR3nt: TGTGCCAGCAGTCAGGGTAGTAGCTCACCCCTCCACTTT
abundance: -
d_gene: -
len: 13
j_gene: TRBJ1-6
v_gene: TRBV6-5

CDR3aa: CASSEPSRGSVQFF
CDR3nt: TGTGCCAGCAGTGAGCCCTCTAGGGGCAGTGTGCAGTTCTTC
abundance: few
d_gene: -
len: 14
j_gene: TRBJ2-1
v_gene: TRBV25-1

CDR3aa: CASSQDRTGSRGYTF
CDR3nt: TGCGCCAGCAGCCAAGATCGCACAGGGTCGCGCGGCTACACCTTC
abundance: -
d_gene: -
len: 15
j_gene: TRBJ1-2
v_gene: TRBV4-1

CDR3aa: CASSSARTDSYEQYF
CDR3nt: TGTGCCAGCAGCTCAGCCCGGACAGACTCCTACGAGCAGTACTTC
abundance: few
d_gene: -
len: 15
j_gene: TRBJ2-7
v_gene: TRBV7-2

CDR3aa: CASSGSGGIQTQYF
CDR3nt: TGCGCCAGCAGTGGATCTGGAGGGATTCAGACCCAGTACTTC
abundance: few
d_gene: -
len: 14
j_gene: TRBJ2-5
v_gene: TRBV10-1

CDR3aa: CASSSVGVEQFF
CDR3nt: TGTGCCAGCAGCTCAGTCGGGGTTGAGCAGTTCTTC
abundance: -
d_gene: -
len: 12
j_gene: TRBJ2-1
v_gene: TRBV7-9

CDR3aa: CASSVRNTGELFF
CDR3nt: TGTGCCAGCAGTGTCAGGAACACCGGGGAGCTGTTTTTT
abundance: -
d_gene: -
len: 13
j_gene: TRBJ2-2
v_gene: TRBV2

CDR3aa: CASTRGGRQNSYEQYF
CDR3nt: TGCGCCAGCACCAGGGGAGGGCGGCAAAACTCCTACGAGCAGTACTTC
abundance: -
d_gene: -
len: 16
j_gene: TRBJ2-7
v_gene: TRBV5-1

CDR3aa: CASSLEGGRAVNEQFF
CDR3nt: TGCGCCAGCAGCTTGGAGGGCGGGAGGGCCGTCAATGAGCAGTTCTTC
abundance: -
d_gene: TRBD2
len: 16
j_gene: TRBJ2-1
v_gene: TRBV5-1

CDR3aa: CASSVGEGGNQPQHF
CDR3nt: TGTGCCAGCAGCGTAGGGGAGGGTGGCAATCAGCCCCAGCATTTT
abundance: -
d_gene: -
len: 15
j_gene: TRBJ1-5
v_gene: TRBV9